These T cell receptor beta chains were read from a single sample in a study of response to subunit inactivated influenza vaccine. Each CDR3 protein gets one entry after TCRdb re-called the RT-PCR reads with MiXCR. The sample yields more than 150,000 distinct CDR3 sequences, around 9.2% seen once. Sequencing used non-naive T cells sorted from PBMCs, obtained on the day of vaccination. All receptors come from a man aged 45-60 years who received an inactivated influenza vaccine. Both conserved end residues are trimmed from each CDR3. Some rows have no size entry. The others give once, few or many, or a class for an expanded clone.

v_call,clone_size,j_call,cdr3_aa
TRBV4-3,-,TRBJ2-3,SSSQDRAGEEAQY
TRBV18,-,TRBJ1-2,ASSPQTGRLTYGYT
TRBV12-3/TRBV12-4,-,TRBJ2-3,ASSLSSRSPY
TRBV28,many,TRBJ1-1,ASGGRDTEAF
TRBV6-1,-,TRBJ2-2,ASTAGAAWTGELF
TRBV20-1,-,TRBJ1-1,SARGGTFEAF
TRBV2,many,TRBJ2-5,ASRRGAGETQY
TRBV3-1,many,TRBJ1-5,ASSPGTADQPQH
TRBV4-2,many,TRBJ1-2,ASSQSWGLWASYGYT
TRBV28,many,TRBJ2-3,ASSFPRTDTQY
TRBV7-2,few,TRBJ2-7,ASSLGGMGPAVQY
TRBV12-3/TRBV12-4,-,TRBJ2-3,ASTPSTSFYTQY
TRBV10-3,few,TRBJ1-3,ATGTGGNTIY
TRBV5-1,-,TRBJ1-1,AGSFGGRTEAF
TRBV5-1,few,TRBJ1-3,ASSGGERYGSGNTIY
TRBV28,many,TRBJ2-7,ASSSTHIPDRVALYEQY
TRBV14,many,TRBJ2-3,ASSHSAVGGTQY
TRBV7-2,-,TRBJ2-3,ASSSNVWRTDTQY
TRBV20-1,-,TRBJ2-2,SAGRPTRELF
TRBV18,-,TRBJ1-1,ASSPQGARYTEAF